The 11 T cell receptor beta chains listed next were all sequenced from one sample in a study of blood T cell repertoires in COVID-19. Some clones are missing from TCRdb's copy, which holds only in-frame ones; the method was immunoSEQ multiplex PCR. This table has 400,000 or so clones, about 90% appearing once. Sample: PBMCs or T cells enriched from blood (not recorded which). The receptors shown here come from a man aged 40-49 years in a cohort exposed to, infected with or recovered from COVID-19 (not recorded which).

V is TRBV25-1 and J is TRBJ2-1; D possibly corresponds to TRBD2 (5 bases). With 7 bases removed from V and 3 bases from J, the gap between germline ends came to 10 bases. CDR1 and CDR2 from the germline V gene are MGHDK and SYGVNS. This CDR3 is 13 amino acids long. This CDR3 reads CASTLGDYNEQFF. CDR3 in DNA: TGTGCCAGCACCCTCGGGGACTACAATGAGCAGTTCTTC.

The chain has TRBV10-3 and TRBJ1-2; no firm D call. Germline V CDR1 and CDR2: ENHRY, SYGVKD. This CDR3 comprises 12 residues. Trimming cost V 7 bases and J 3 bases, with 9 bases left between them. Here the CDR3 reads CAIKRGDYGYTF. DNA for the CDR3: TGTGCCATCAAGCGGGGTGACTATGGCTACACCTTC.

The chain combines TRBV11-3 with TRBJ2-2; D possibly corresponds to TRBD1 (6 bases). Trimming shortened V by 5 bases and J by 8 bases, and 15 bases separated the two germline ends. This CDR3 is built from 14 residues. The germline CDR1 and CDR2 sequences are SGHNT and YENEEA. CDR3 DNA: TGTGCCAGCAGCCAAACCTCCGGGACAGGGGAGCTGTTTTTT. This translates into CASSQTSGTGELFF.

This sequence joins TRBV2 and TRBJ1-3; D not resolved. V lost 4 bases and J lost 0, with 10 bases in between. Germline V gene sequence: CDR1 SNHLY, CDR2 FYNNEI. The CDR3 extends over 15 amino acids. The DNA for the CDR3 is TGTGCCAGCAGTGTGGGCACCCTCTCTGGAAACACCATATATTTT. Amino acid sequence: CASSVGTLSGNTIYF.

The chain recombines TRBV3-1 (or the pseudogene TRBV3-2) with TRBJ1-4; no clear D. This CDR3 is built from 14 residues. Trimming shortened V by 2 bases and J by 0 bases, and 4 bases separated the two germline ends. CDR1 LGHDT and CDR2 YNNKEL come from the germline V gene (reference sequence). The CDR3 sequence: CASSQRATNEKLFF. The CDR3 DNA reads TGTGCCAGCAGCCAACGGGCAACTAATGAAAAACTGTTTTTT.

The chain employs TRBV7-2 and TRBJ2-1; TRBD2 matches at 14 bases. Germline CDR1 is SGHTA and CDR2 is FQGNSA. Germline trimming cut 5 bases from V and 7 bases from J; bases unmatched to any gene: 7. This CDR3 contains 16 residues. Here the CDR3 reads CASSRLGTSGSNEQFF. DNA for the CDR3: TGTGCCAGCAGCCGGCTCGGGACTAGCGGGAGTAATGAGCAGTTCTTC.

The chain has TRBV7-9 and TRBJ2-1; 8 positions match TRBD2. Germline-derived CDR1 and CDR2 are SEHNR and FQNEAQ (reference sequence). V shed 4 bases and J 0 bases; nucleotides not matched to a gene: 8. The CDR3 is made up of 17 amino acids. Written as DNA, the CDR3 is TGTGCCAGCAGCTCGACAACCCGGGAGGGCTCCTACAATGAGCAGTTCTTC. The encoded protein is CASSSTTREGSYNEQFF.

This rearrangement joins TRBV29-1 to TRBJ1-4, with a possible D match to TRBD1 (6 bases). Trimming shortened V by 6 bases and J by 0 bases, and 11 bases separated the two germline ends. The CDR3 sequence is 14 residues long. The germline V gene encodes CDR1 SQVTM and CDR2 ANQGSEA. CDR3 coding DNA: TGCAGCGTACTCCAGGGGACAACTAATGAAAAACTGTTTTTT. This codes for CSVLQGTTNEKLFF. Based on the CDR3 plus reference TRBV29-1 and TRBJ1-4, the full variable domain is SAVISQKPSRDICQRGTSLTIQCQVDSQVTMMFWYRQQPGQSLTLIATANQGSEATYESGFVIDKFPISRPNLTFSTLTVSNMSPEDSSIYLCSVLQGTTNEKLFFGSGTQLSVL.

The chain has TRBV6-2 or TRBV6-3 and TRBJ2-3, with TRBD2 identical over 8 bases. The CDR3 extends over 16 amino acids. The V gene's germline CDR1 is MNHEY and CDR2 SVGEGT. Trimming at V came to 4 bases and at J to 0 bases, leaving 6 bases not matched to a gene. CDR3: CASSWSPGGSTDTQYF. CDR3 nucleotides: TGTGCCAGCAGTTGGTCTCCGGGAGGGAGCACAGATACGCAGTATTTT.

This clone was seen a single time. V is TRBV4-1 and J is TRBJ1-4, with TRBD1 as a possible D gene (6 bases). Germline V gene lookup returns CDR1 MGHRA and CDR2 YSYEKL. The germline V and J ends were trimmed by 3 bases and 8 bases, with 13 bases remaining between them. The CDR3 consists of 14 residues. The CDR3 here is CASSHTGQPEKLFF. The CDR3 coding sequence is TGCGCCAGCAGCCATACCGGACAGCCCGAAAAACTGTTTTTT.

The V call is TRBV9, the J call TRBJ2-2; 13 bases match TRBD2. Germline CDR1 SGDLS, CDR2 YYNGEE. Unmatched junction bases numbered 5, after V lost 1 base and J lost 5 bases. CDR3 length: 17 residues. The CDR3 nucleotides read TGTGCCAGCAGCGTAAATCCGGGACTAGCGGGAACCGGGGAGCTGTTTTTT. Amino acid sequence: CASSVNPGLAGTGELFF. The full variable domain, in which reference TRBV9 and TRBJ2-2 provide the parts outside the CDR3, is DSGVTQTPKHLITATGQRVTLRCSPRSGDLSVYWYQQSLDQGLQFLIQYYNGEERAKGNILERFSAQQFPDLHSELNLSSLELGDSALYFCASSVNPGLAGTGELFFGEGSRLTVL.